These T cell receptor beta chains were read from a single sample in a study of CD8 T cells in Susac syndrome. TCRdb reanalysed the immunoSEQ multiplex PCR reads using MiXCR and keeps one entry per CDR3 protein. This sample has 90,000 or so distinct CDR3 sequences, with roughly 93% found just once. Sequencing was performed on CD8+ T cells from PBMCs. Every receptor here comes from a human donor in good health. Each CDR3 is given with its conserved first and last residue. Fields, in order: J gene, V gene, CDR3 protein.

TRBJ2-7,TRBV7-9,CASSLKSDSSYEQYF
TRBJ2-3,TRBV3-1,CASSPTRGGTDTQYF
TRBJ1-1,TRBV5-1,CASSLFFGDTEAFF
TRBJ1-5,TRBV25-1,CASSEYRDRGTANQPQHF
TRBJ2-7,TRBV2,CASSIPGTGNNEQYF
TRBJ1-2,TRBV27,CASRAGTGIYGYTF
TRBJ1-1,TRBV5-1,CASSLLRGVRTEAFF
TRBJ1-2,TRBV9,CASSPQGAHDNYGYTF
TRBJ2-2,TRBV29-1,CSAAGRNTGKLFF
TRBJ2-7,TRBV29-1,CSARTGNTYEQYF
TRBJ1-4,TRBV29-1,CSVVLPRGGEKLFF
TRBJ1-1,TRBV6-5,CASSYPNSGLGAFF
TRBJ1-1,TRBV9,CASSPLDRGNTEAFF
TRBJ1-1,TRBV10-3,CAISRAGGGTNTEAFF
TRBJ2-7,TRBV13,CASSPEGQGAREQYF
TRBJ2-2,TRBV4-1,CASSLLGSDRANTGELFF
TRBJ2-3,TRBV18,CASSPFQPGPLSDTQYF
TRBJ2-3,TRBV2,CASSEWRGGADTQYF
TRBJ2-7,TRBV13,CASSSVGLMSSYEQYF
TRBJ1-3,TRBV13,CASSLSTGGNTIYF
TRBJ2-1,TRBV13,CASSHPGGGYNEQFF
TRBJ2-2,TRBV9,CASLGNTGELFF
TRBJ2-1,TRBV29-1,CSVEVRQGLGEQFF
TRBJ2-7,TRBV5-1,CASSFGQGLPYEQYF
TRBJ1-2,TRBV19,CASSLTTGNYGYTF
TRBJ2-7,TRBV9,CASSPEGGSYEQYF
TRBJ2-7,TRBV3-1,CASSHYPLGFSNEQYF
TRBJ2-2,TRBV12-3/TRBV12-4,CASSLVLNTGELFF
TRBJ1-6,TRBV6-1,CASHGGWVVSYNSPLHF
TRBJ2-7,TRBV6-5,CASSVSDSSYEQYF
TRBJ1-1,TRBV6-5,CASTVSANTEAFF
TRBJ2-1,TRBV20-1,CSARGVGGPNEQFF